This is a list of T cell receptor beta chains from one sample in a study of T cells after yellow fever vaccination. TCRdb passed the 5' RACE reads through MiXCR, listing each CDR3 protein once. The sample lists 300,000 to 400,000 distinct CDR3 sequences, roughly 4% seen once, with about 24% in the top ten. Sequences were derived from PBMCs, sampled 5 days after the yellow fever booster vaccination. These receptor sequences come from a man younger than 35 who received the YFV17D yellow fever vaccine. Each CDR3 is given without its conserved first and last residue. Fields, in order: V gene, D gene, J gene, CDR3 protein. D genes are given only for firm matches.

V gene: TRBV28; D gene: TRBD1; J gene: TRBJ1-5; CDR3 protein: ASRHRDRVRSGNQPQH
V gene: TRBV12-3/TRBV12-4; D gene: TRBD2; J gene: TRBJ2-6; CDR3 protein: ASSSTLAVPISSGANVLT
V gene: TRBV4-1; D gene: -; J gene: TRBJ2-1; CDR3 protein: ASSQDRTLPRDEQF
V gene: TRBV20-1; D gene: -; J gene: TRBJ1-5; CDR3 protein: SARKRTDSNQPQH
V gene: TRBV20-1; D gene: -; J gene: TRBJ1-6; CDR3 protein: SAEGSPSDSPLH
V gene: TRBV5-1; D gene: -; J gene: TRBJ1-2; CDR3 protein: ASSLPGQVNYGYT
V gene: TRBV15; D gene: -; J gene: TRBJ2-1; CDR3 protein: ATSRTGTFIGEQF
V gene: TRBV11-2; D gene: -; J gene: TRBJ2-5; CDR3 protein: ASSLGGGPSETQY
V gene: TRBV6-5; D gene: -; J gene: TRBJ1-5; CDR3 protein: ASKRDGEPSNQPQH
V gene: TRBV20-1; D gene: -; J gene: TRBJ2-5; CDR3 protein: SARDLWRGVQETQY
V gene: TRBV7-6; D gene: TRBD1; J gene: TRBJ1-5; CDR3 protein: ASSSSLAGGSYSNQPQH
V gene: TRBV27; D gene: -; J gene: TRBJ2-7; CDR3 protein: ASSSRTTLVEQY
V gene: TRBV7-9; D gene: -; J gene: TRBJ1-6; CDR3 protein: ASSLGTYNSPLH
V gene: TRBV12-3/TRBV12-4; D gene: -; J gene: TRBJ2-1; CDR3 protein: ASSAPLRGEDRNEQF
V gene: TRBV30; D gene: -; J gene: TRBJ2-3; CDR3 protein: AWSKGMGTDTQY
V gene: TRBV11-2; D gene: -; J gene: TRBJ2-6; CDR3 protein: ASSLVPVRRGANVLT
V gene: TRBV11-2; D gene: -; J gene: TRBJ2-5; CDR3 protein: ASRSWGAGETQY
V gene: TRBV9; D gene: -; J gene: TRBJ2-2; CDR3 protein: ASSVGGAGTGELF
V gene: TRBV3-2; D gene: -; J gene: TRBJ1-2; CDR3 protein: ASSPRKQGRDYGYT
V gene: TRBV6-6; D gene: -; J gene: TRBJ1-3; CDR3 protein: ASSYLGDSGNTIY
V gene: TRBV6-4; D gene: TRBD1; J gene: TRBJ2-1; CDR3 protein: ASSDRDSSYNEQF
V gene: TRBV5-1; D gene: -; J gene: TRBJ2-5; CDR3 protein: ASTDGQGRSETQY
V gene: TRBV6-2/TRBV6-3; D gene: TRBD1; J gene: TRBJ1-1; CDR3 protein: ASGGTGTGNTEAF